The clone carrying this T cell receptor (beta chain) appeared once. What it recognizes is unknown. The study separated CD4+ cells into CD45RA+ naive and CD45RA-negative memory subsets. Each subset's genomic DNA was shared equally among a number of immunoSEQ plates. Assay: immunoSEQ multiplex PCR; the TCRdb copy retains only in-frame clones and omits some. The table shows roughly 700,000 clones, with approximately 79% occurring only once. These data originate in a study of shared clonotypes between healthy human individuals. Points from the study as a whole: The generation probabilities recorded for non-shared clonotypes fell below those of clonotypes shared by all four donors. Approximately 4.5% was the fraction of naive CD4 clonotypes found shared across a few donors.

Germline loops: CDR1 SGHRS, CDR2 YFSETQ. This CDR3 comprises 14 residues. V shed 3 bases, J shed 12 bases, and the junction held 11 bases outside the gene matches. Specimen: memory CD4+ T cells sorted from blood. Regarding subset: CD45RA-negative fraction. This chain uses TRBV5-1 with TRBJ2-1; TRBD2 matches at 8 bases. The receptor's source is a woman in her twenties or thirties in good health. The CDR3 nucleotides are TGCGCCAGCAGCTGGGAGGACGGGAGGGCCGGGCAGTTCTTC. Translated, it gives CASSWEDGRAGQFF.